These T cell receptor beta chains were read from a single sample in a study of early T cells in non-severe SARS-CoV-2 infection. MiXCR was run by TCRdb on the 5' RACE reads, yielding one entry per CDR3 protein. Of tens of thousands of distinct CDR3 sequences in the sample, 10% to 15% are singletons; the top ten hold around 5.1%. Specimen: whole blood. The receptors here all came from an adult who was a healthcare worker with PCR-confirmed SARS-CoV-2 infection or an uninfected control (not recorded which). Each CDR3 is given with its conserved first and last residue. D genes are given only for firm matches. Expanded clones get a size class; other rows say once, few or many, or leave the size out.

j_gene | abundance | d_gene | v_gene | CDR3nt | CDR3aa
TRBJ2-1 | many | TRBD1 | TRBV27 | TGTGCCAGCAGTCCAGGACCCGGACAGGGGGCGCGCAATGAGCAGTTCTTC | CASSPGPGQGARNEQFF
TRBJ2-1 | many | TRBD2 | TRBV4-2 | TGTGCCAGCAGCCAAGCCCCTAGCGGGGGGGCCGGTGAGCAGTTCTTC | CASSQAPSGGAGEQFF
TRBJ2-5 | few | NA | TRBV4-3 | TGCGCCAGCAGCCAAGTGGCGGCGGGGTCCGAGACCCAGTACTTC | CASSQVAAGSETQYF
TRBJ2-3 | many | NA | TRBV7-2 | TGTGCCAGCAGCCGAATGGATACGCAGTATTTT | CASSRMDTQYF
TRBJ2-2 | many | TRBD1 | TRBV10-3 | TGTGCCATCAGGGGACAGGGGGGCACCGGGGAGCTGTTTTTT | CAIRGQGGTGELFF
TRBJ1-2 | NA | NA | TRBV29-1 | TGCAGCGTTGAGTTCGAGAGCTATGGCTACACCTTC | CSVEFESYGYTF
TRBJ2-1 | many | TRBD1 | TRBV6-1 | TGTGCCAGCAGTGAAGCAGGGACAGGACTTCGACACGGGGTCTTC | CASSEAGTGLRHGVF
TRBJ2-1 | NA | NA | TRBV7-8 | TGTGCCAGCAGCCTCCCAGGGGCTGAGCAGTTCTTC | CASSLPGAEQFF
TRBJ2-7 | once | NA | TRBV19 | TGTGCCAGTAGTACTATACGTGGCCAGTCCTACGAGCAGTACTTC | CASSTIRGQSYEQYF
TRBJ2-2 | NA | TRBD2 | TRBV29-1 | TGCAGCGTTGAGGGTGCGGGGGTGAACACCGGGGAGCTGTTTTTT | CSVEGAGVNTGELFF
TRBJ2-5 | many | NA | TRBV7-8 | TGTGCCAGCAGCTTAAAAGAGACCCAGTACTTC | CASSLKETQYF
TRBJ2-2 | NA | NA | TRBV12-3/TRBV12-4 | TGTGCCAGCAGTTTTACCGGGGAGCCGTTTTTT | CASSFTGEPFF